A single sample gave rise to the 32 T cell receptor beta chains below, sequenced in a study of metastatic and nonmetastatic thyroid tumors. Before thyroid surgery, none of the patients had received any treatment. TCRdb re-analyzed the PCR reads through MiXCR. Of some 23,000 clones detected, 20% to 25% appear once; the ten largest clones hold about 4%. Sequenced input: adjacent normal tissue. These receptors originate from a female donor with papillary thyroid cancer or a benign thyroid nodule (not recorded which). Some clones in this sample may be carry-over from other donors' samples.

This clone was seen repeatedly, ten times or more. The CDR3 DNA sequence: TGTGCCAGCAGCCTCACTGGCTTCCCCGACGGTGAGCAGTTCTTC. Protein product: CASSLTGFPDGEQFF. The rearrangement links TRBV11-2 to TRBJ2-1; unclear D gene. CDR3 length: 15 residues. The germline V gene has CDR1 SGHAT and CDR2 FQNNGV. Trimming cost V 5 bases and J 9 bases, with 20 bases left between them.

This chain links TRBV6-2 or TRBV6-3 with TRBJ2-1; 7 bases are shared with TRBD2. The J segment lost 13 bases and the V segment lost 5 bases, leaving 11 bases of the junction unmatched. The CDR3 has 13 residues. Germline V lookup: CDR1 MNHEY, CDR2 SVGEGT. In DNA, the CDR3 is TGTGCCAGCAGTAGCCCGGGGAGGGAGGAACAGTTCTTC. As protein: CASSSPGREEQFF.

Turning to this clone: At one end the junction does not follow the germline gene, possibly because of a read error. This chain joins TRBV5-6 and TRBJ2-1; tentatively, D is TRBD1 (5 bases). The CDR3 is 14 amino acids. Germline CDR1 is SGHDT and CDR2 is YYEEEE. Here the CDR3 reads CGSSLTGHRNEQFF. The CDR3, as DNA: TGTGGCAGCAGCTTGACCGGACACCGGAATGAGCAGTTCTTC.

In this sample, this clone turned up many times. This rearrangement joins TRBV30 to TRBJ2-7; 9 nucleotides match TRBD1. The CDR3 is 13 residues long. CDR1 GTSNPN and CDR2 SVGIG come from the germline V gene (reference sequence). Trimming at V came to 5 bases and at J to 3 bases, leaving 5 bases not matched to a gene. The CDR3 DNA follows: TGTGCCTGGGGACAGGGGCCACTCTACGAGCAGTACTTC. It specifies CAWGQGPLYEQYF. The whole variable domain, remainder taken from reference TRBV30 and TRBJ2-7, is SQTIHQWPATLVQPVGSPLSLECTVEGTSNPNLYWYRQAAGRGLQLLFYSVGIGQISSEVPQNLSASRPQDRQFILSSKKLLLSDSGFYLCAWGQGPLYEQYFGPGTRLTVT.

A remark on this clone: A much larger clone differs from this one at a single base, so this may be a read error. DNA for the CDR3: TGTGCCGGCAGCGCTAGCGGGACGGGTACGCAGTATTTT. Translation: CAGSASGTGTQYF. The chain combines TRBV7-9 with TRBJ2-3; 9 bases line up with TRBD2. The V gene's germline CDR1 is SEHNR and CDR2 FQNEAQ (reference sequence). This CDR3 has 13 amino acids.

This clone was counted at least ten times. The rearrangement joins TRBV20-1 to TRBJ2-1, with a tentative D call TRBD2 (6 bases). Trimming pared 4 bases from V and 5 bases from J, leaving 9 bases between. The germline V gene encodes CDR1 DFQATT and CDR2 SNEGSKA (reference sequence). The CDR3 has 12 residues. CDR3 sequence reads: CSATREHNEQFF. The CDR3 DNA reads TGCAGTGCTACCCGGGAGCACAATGAGCAGTTCTTC.

This chain links TRBV6-1 with TRBJ2-1; no definite D call. Trimming pared 0 bases from V and 9 bases from J, leaving 21 bases between. This CDR3 has 17 residues. The V gene's germline CDR1 is MNHNS and CDR2 SASEGT. CDR3 sequence reads: CASSEARCGAFVSEQFF. CDR3 nucleotides: TGTGCCAGCAGTGAAGCACGGTGCGGAGCGTTTGTCAGTGAGCAGTTCTTC.

The chain employs TRBV5-1 and TRBJ2-7; D remains unclear. V lost 5 bases and J 4 bases, leaving 10 bases between the germline ends. The CDR3 consists of 12 residues. Germline CDR1 and CDR2: SGHRS and YFSETQ. CDR3 nucleotides: TGCGCCAGCAGTGACGAATCATACGAGCAGTACTTC. Translating gives CASSDESYEQYF. Looking up the rest from reference TRBV5-1 and TRBJ2-7 gives the full variable domain: KAGVTQTPRYLIKTRGQQVTLSCSPISGHRSVSWYQQTPGQGLQFLFEYFSETQRNKGNFPGRFSGRQFSNSRSEMNVSTLELGDSALYLCASSDESYEQYFGPGTRLTVT.

The chain employs TRBV6-5 and TRBJ2-3; the D gene is possibly TRBD2 (6 bases). V shed 2 bases and J shed 6 bases, with 12 bases lying between them. CDR3 length: 14 residues. CDR1 and CDR2 from the germline V gene are MNHEY and SVGAGI. The CDR3 region has the DNA TGTGCCAGCAGTTACGAGGGCGGGACCGATACGCAGTATTTT. Protein: CASSYEGGTDTQYF.

This clone qualifies as medium-sized. The V gene is TRBV28, the J gene TRBJ2-1; D could derive from TRBD1 or TRBD2 (6 bases each). The CDR3 totals 17 residues. Germline V gene lookup returns CDR1 MDHEN and CDR2 SYDVKM. The ends were cut back, 7 bases at V and 2 bases at J, with 21 bases in the middle. The CDR3 sequence is CASTPLRGGTTYNEQFF. CDR3 sequence (DNA): TGTGCCAGCACCCCGCTGAGAGGAGGGACAACCTACAATGAGCAGTTCTTC. Based on the CDR3 plus reference TRBV28 and TRBJ2-1, the full variable domain is DVKVTQSSRYLVKRTGEKVFLECVQDMDHENMFWYRQDPGLGLRLIYFSYDVKMKEKGDIPEGYSVSREKKERFSLILESASTNQTSMYLCASTPLRGGTTYNEQFFGPGTRLTVL.

The chain employs TRBV12-3 or TRBV12-4 and TRBJ1-1, with 8 bases aligning to TRBD1. The CDR3 sequence is 16 residues long. Trimming at V came to 5 bases and at J to 4 bases, leaving 12 bases not matched to a gene. CDR3 sequence: CASSPRDRRLVTEAFF. The CDR3 region has the DNA TGTGCCAGCAGTCCTAGGGACAGGCGGCTGGTCACTGAAGCTTTCTTT.

Many counts were recorded for this clone. This could be a read error, since a much larger clone is one nucleotide away. V usage is TRBV7-9 and J usage is TRBJ2-1; the D is unclear. The CDR3 length is 15 residues. CDR1 and CDR2 (germline): SEHNR, FQNEAQ (reference sequence). The CDR3 reads CVSSSPDEFIGEQFF. CDR3 bases: TGTGTCAGCAGCTCGCCCGACGAATTTATAGGTGAGCAGTTCTTC.

This clone appeared many times. The genes are TRBV5-1 and TRBJ2-3, with 8 positions matching TRBD2. Germline-derived CDR1 and CDR2 are SGHRS and YFSETQ. V lost 3 bases and J lost 0; bases outside the gene matches: 0. This CDR3 has 14 residues. In DNA, the CDR3 is TGCGCCAGCAGCTCTAGCGGGAGCACAGATACGCAGTATTTT. Protein product: CASSSSGSTDTQYF.

V usage is TRBV19 and J usage is TRBJ2-3; 7 positions agree with TRBD2. In germline, CDR1 is LNHDA, CDR2 SQIVND (reference sequence). Trimming took 0 bases from V and 6 from J; bases not matched to a gene: 9. The CDR3 sequence is 16 residues long. In nucleotides, the CDR3 is TGTGCCAGTAGTATAGACGGGACTATCGCAAGTGATACGCAGTATTTT. It is translated as CASSIDGTIASDTQYF. Full variable domain (outside the CDR3, taken from reference TRBV19 and TRBJ2-3): DGGITQSPKYLFRKEGQNVTLSCEQNLNHDAMYWYRQDPGQGLRLIYYSQIVNDFQKGDIAEGYSVSREKKESFPLTVTSAQKNPTAFYLCASSIDGTIASDTQYFGPGTRLTVL.

This chain links TRBV11-1 with TRBJ2-3, with D perhaps being TRBD1 or TRBD2 (5 bases each). CDR3 length: 16 residues. Germline V gives CDR1 SGHAT, CDR2 FQDESV (reference sequence). The germline V and J ends were trimmed by 1 base and 3 bases, with 14 bases remaining between them. The CDR3 loop is CASSLGRRQSTDTQYF. The CDR3 DNA reads TGTGCCAGCAGCTTAGGGAGGAGACAGTCAACAGATACGCAGTATTTT.

This clone was counted many times. The chain is built from TRBV14 and TRBJ2-5, with D possibly TRBD1 on 5 matching bases. This CDR3 region has 14 residues. Germline CDR1 is SGHDN and CDR2 is FVKESK. Deletions cut 4 bases from V and 0 bases from J, with 9 bases between. In DNA form, the CDR3 reads TGTGCCAGCAGCCCCCGACAGTACCAAGAGACCCAGTACTTC. It yields the protein CASSPRQYQETQYF.

This clone came up many times. The chain employs TRBV20-1 and TRBJ2-1; no clear D. Germline-derived CDR1 and CDR2 are DFQATT and SNEGSKA (reference sequence). CDR3 length equals 13 residues. Deletions cut 6 bases from V and 0 bases from J, with 9 bases between. The CDR3 loop reads CSARQSSYNEQFF. In DNA form, the CDR3 reads TGCAGTGCGCGACAAAGCTCCTACAATGAGCAGTTCTTC.

This clone was picked up many times. The CDR3 bases are TGTGCCAGCAGTTTAAGGTGGACAGGGGCGAACACCGGGGAGCTGTTTTTT. Amino acid sequence: CASSLRWTGANTGELFF. This chain uses TRBV27 with TRBJ2-2; 9 bases line up with TRBD1. Germline V gene lookup returns CDR1 MNHEY and CDR2 SMNVEV (reference sequence). CDR3 length: 17 residues. V dropped 2 bases and J dropped 0; count of bases not matched to a gene: 4.

This clone was picked up many times. This chain connects TRBV11-2 to TRBJ2-5; possibly TRBD1 for D (6 bases). The V gene's germline CDR1 is SGHAT and CDR2 FQNNGV. V gave up 4 bases and J gave up 4 bases, with 13 bases separating them. CDR3 length: 14 amino acids. The DNA of the CDR3 is TGTGCCAGCAGCTCTTATGAAGGGGGAGAGACCCAGTACTTC. This codes for CASSSYEGGETQYF. The whole variable domain, filled in from reference TRBV11-2 and TRBJ2-5, reads EAGVAQSPRYKIIEKRQSVAFWCNPISGHATLYWYQQILGQGPKLLIQFQNNGVVDDSQLPKDRFSAERLKGVDSTLKIQPAKLEDSAVYLCASSSYEGGETQYFGPGTRLLVL.

This clone was counted a few times. The chain couples TRBV6-1 to TRBJ2-2; maybe TRBD1 (5 bases). CDR1 is MNHNS, CDR2 SASEGT, per germline. The CDR3 loop spans 11 amino acids. V lost 3 bases and J lost 13, with 9 bases in between. CDR3 bases: TGTGCCAGCAGTGAGTCAGGGCCGCTGTTTTTT. Translating gives CASSESGPLFF.

This clone was recorded many times. V gene TRBV29-1 combines with J gene TRBJ2-1; TRBD1 matches 7 bases. The trim removed 7 bases at V and 8 bases at J, leaving 11 bases unmatched. The CDR3 is 13 residues long. CDR1 SQVTM and CDR2 ANQGSEA come from the germline V gene. In DNA, the CDR3 is TGCAGCGCCGACGGACAGGTAACCTATGAGCAGTTCTTC. Translating gives CSADGQVTYEQFF.

This clone has just a few counts. This clone may be a read error of a much larger clone one base away. Other DNA sequences in the sample encode the same CDR3. V and J are TRBV19 and TRBJ2-2; the match to TRBD2 covers 8 bases. The CDR3 totals 16 residues. Germline V gene sequence: CDR1 LNHDA, CDR2 SQIVND (reference sequence). V shed 3 bases, J shed 8 bases, and the junction held 11 bases outside the gene matches. CDR3 region: CASSIYGSGISGELFF. CDR3 DNA: TGTGCCAGTAGTATTTATGGTAGCGGGATTTCTGGGGAGCTGTTTTTT.

The V gene is TRBV6-1, the J gene TRBJ2-7; D call uncertain. V gave up 4 bases and J gave up 0 bases, with 7 bases separating them. The CDR3 runs to 13 residues. The germline gives CDR1 MNHNS, CDR2 SASEGT. CDR3 protein: CASSVKGSYEQYF. For the CDR3, the DNA is TGTGCCAGCAGTGTGAAGGGCTCCTACGAGCAGTACTTC.

This clone showed up many times. The gene calls are TRBV24-1 and TRBJ2-1; TRBD2 matches 11 bases. CDR1 is KGHDR and CDR2 is SFDVKD in the germline V gene. Unmatched junction bases numbered 5, after V lost 7 bases and J lost 7 bases. CDR3 length equals 14 residues. The DNA of the CDR3 is TGTGCCACCAGCCCTAGCGGGAGGCTAAATGAGCAGTTCTTC. It translates to CATSPSGRLNEQFF.

CDR3 coding DNA: TGCGCCAGCAGCAAGGGACTAGCAGTAAGCACAGATACGCAGTATTTT. Its translation: CASSKGLAVSTDTQYF. The chain couples TRBV5-1 to TRBJ2-3; 9 bases line up with TRBD2. Germline assignment: CDR1 SGHRS and CDR2 YFSETQ. J gave up 0 bases and V 4 bases, and 6 bases lay outside the gene matches. The CDR3 contains 16 residues.

This clone was observed many times. Distinct nucleotide sequences in the sample also encode this CDR3. The rearrangement links TRBV24-1 to TRBJ2-5, with TRBD1 matching over 7 bases. Trimming at V came to 4 bases and at J to 6 bases, leaving 10 bases not matched to a gene. The CDR3 runs to 15 residues. Looked up from germline, CDR1 is KGHDR and CDR2 is SFDVKD. Here the CDR3 reads CATSDPGTDLQTQYF. The CDR3 DNA sequence: TGTGCCACCAGTGACCCCGGGACAGATCTACAGACCCAGTACTTC.

This clone is medium-sized (0.01 to 0.1%) within its sample. The chain combines TRBV7-3 with TRBJ2-1, with D hard to call. Trimming took 2 bases from V and 7 from J, leaving 6 bases between them. The CDR3 contains 12 residues. Germline V gene lookup returns CDR1 SGHTA and CDR2 FQGTGA. In DNA, the CDR3 is TGTGCCAGCAGCTTAGGTTCGAATGAGCAGTTCTTC. Its translation is CASSLGSNEQFF.

This clone occurred many times. This chain connects TRBV9 to TRBJ2-2, with 8 bases identical to TRBD2. Germline V gene data show CDR1 as SGDLS and CDR2 as YYNGEE. This CDR3 region has 13 residues. Germline trimming cut 5 bases from V and 7 bases from J; bases unmatched to any gene: 4. The CDR3 DNA reads as TGTGCCAGCAGACTAGCGGAAGGCGGGGAGCTGTTTTTT. It codes for CASRLAEGGELFF.

V gene TRBV29-1 combines with J gene TRBJ2-1; D might be TRBD1 (6 bases). CDR1 is SQVTM and CDR2 is ANQGSEA in the germline V gene. V lost 4 bases, J lost 3 bases, and 16 bases lay in between. The CDR3 extends over 15 amino acids. CDR3 bases: TGCAGCGTTGTCTGGAGACAGGCGAACTACAATGAGCAGTTCTTC. Protein product: CSVVWRQANYNEQFF.

As regards this clone: A read error may account for a junction end that differs from germline. J is TRBJ1-6 and V is TRBV5-8; a weak D match, TRBD1 (5 bases). This CDR3 region has 15 residues. The germline V gene has CDR1 SGHTS and CDR2 YDEGEE. DNA for the CDR3: TGTGCCAGCAGCTTGGAAACTCTAAGGGGTTCACCCATCCACTTT. Residues: CASSLETLRGSPIHF.

This clone was recorded many times. The CDR3, as DNA: TGTGCCAGCACAGGGGCGGGAGATACGCAGTATTTT. It is translated as CASTGAGDTQYF. The chain links TRBV7-2 to TRBJ2-3, with TRBD1 as a possible D gene (6 bases). Germline CDR1 is SGHTA and CDR2 is FQGNSA. V was clipped by 7 bases and J by 5 bases, with 10 bases between them. The CDR3 runs 12 residues.

V gene TRBV28 combines with J gene TRBJ1-3; 7 bases are a match to TRBD1. Germline V lookup: CDR1 MDHEN, CDR2 SYDVKM. The CDR3 sequence is 14 residues long. After removal of 6 bases from V and 3 bases from J, the junction contained 5 bases not matched to a gene. CDR3 loop: CASRGGGGGNTIYF. CDR3 coding DNA: TGTGCCAGCAGAGGGGGCGGAGGTGGAAACACCATATATTTT.